Each of the 12 T cell receptor beta chains below was sequenced from the same sample in a study of cytomegalovirus exposure and HLA in healthy donors. 60 Vbeta and 13 Jbeta primers were used in PCR. Repertoires were generated with immunoSEQ multiplex PCR, while TCRdb's copy carries only in-frame clones and drops some. The table has over 150,000 clones, about 80% seen once; the top ten hold 2.9%. Sequenced material: PBMCs. These receptor sequences come from a woman aged 25 to 39 in good health and CMV-seronegative.

The chain links TRBV5-1 to TRBJ2-5, with TRBD2 matching over 7 bases. The tail of the sequence fits TRBJ2-7 better, so the J call may be wrong. The CDR3 consists of 12 residues. Germline V gene data show CDR1 as SGHRS and CDR2 as YFSETQ. The CDR3 protein is CASSPGGYEQYF. For the CDR3, the DNA is TGCGCCAGCAGCCCGGGGGGCTACGAGCAGTACTTC.

In DNA form, the CDR3 reads TGTGCCACCAGCAGAGTAGACAGGGATCTGGCCGAGCAGTACTTC. Translating it yields CATSRVDRDLAEQYF. The chain uses TRBV15 and TRBJ2-7, with 7 nucleotides matching TRBD1. The CDR3 is 15 residues long. Germline trimming cut 1 base from V and 6 bases from J; bases unmatched to any gene: 9. Germline V gives CDR1 LNHNV, CDR2 YYDKDF (reference sequence).

This clone was observed a few times. This chain connects TRBV6-1 to TRBJ1-2; perhaps TRBD1 as D (6 bases). Trimming pared 1 base from V and 6 bases from J, leaving 18 bases between. The CDR3 contains 16 residues. Germline assignment: CDR1 MNHNS and CDR2 SASEGT. CDR3 bases: TGTGCCAGCAGTGAAGTTCAACCCACAGGGATGGATGGCTACACCTTC. It codes for CASSEVQPTGMDGYTF.

This clone was counted only a few times. The chain employs TRBV9 and TRBJ2-7; D is possibly TRBD2 (5 bases). V lost 4 bases, J lost 0 bases, and 14 bases lay in between. Looked up from germline, CDR1 is SGDLS and CDR2 is YYNGEE. CDR3 size: 15 residues. This CDR3 is CASSPSPTSSYEQYF. The CDR3 DNA follows: TGTGCCAGCAGCCCCTCCCCCACTAGCTCCTACGAGCAGTACTTC.

Regarding this clone: The junction departs from the called germline gene at one end, perhaps through a read error. This rearrangement joins TRBV9 to TRBJ1-2, with 8 positions matching TRBD1. The length of the CDR3 is 15 residues. The V gene's germline CDR1 is SGDLS and CDR2 YYNGEE. The DNA for the CDR3 is TGTGCCAGCAGCGCTCCGGGACAGGCCTATTATGGCTACCCCTTC. Translation: CASSAPGQAYYGYPF. The full variable domain, completed using reference TRBV9 and TRBJ1-2, is DSGVTQTPKHLITATGQRVTLRCSPRSGDLSVYWYQQSLDQGLQFLIQYYNGEERAKGNILERFSAQQFPDLHSELNLSSLELGDSALYFCASSAPGQAYYGYPFGSGTRLTVV.

Note on this clone: A junction boundary mismatches the germline segment, possibly from a read error. The rearrangement links TRBV19 to TRBJ1-2; D may be TRBD1 (6 bases). Germline V CDR1 and CDR2: LNHDA, SQIVND (reference sequence). This CDR3 has 15 residues. The CDR3 nucleotides read TGTGCCAGTAGTCCCGAAGGGGGGGTAAGCTATGGCTACCCCTTC. This codes for CASSPEGGVSYGYPF.

The chain employs TRBV10-1 and TRBJ2-2; 8 nucleotides line up with TRBD2. Looked up from germline, CDR1 is WNHNN and CDR2 is SYGVQD (reference sequence). The length of the CDR3 is 17 residues. Losses at the gene ends were 0 bases for V and 0 bases for J; bases not matched to a gene: 3. The CDR3 nucleotides read TGCGCCAGCAGTGAGTCGATACTAGCGGCGAACACCGGGGAGCTGTTTTTT. This codes for CASSESILAANTGELFF.

This clone was counted a single time. The CDR3 DNA is TGTGCCAGCAGCCCGCGGATGAATTTATACGAGCAGTACTTC. It specifies CASSPRMNLYEQYF. The V and J genes are TRBV11-2 and TRBJ2-7; no clear D gene. CDR1 SGHAT and CDR2 FQNNGV come from the germline V gene. The CDR3 consists of 14 residues. Trimming shortened V by 5 bases and J by 4 bases, and 15 bases separated the two germline ends.

This chain links TRBV5-4 with TRBJ1-3; tentative D call: TRBD1 (5 bases). Trimming took off 4 bases at V and 2 bases at J, with 13 bases between the two ends. The CDR3 has 15 residues. Germline V gene lookup returns CDR1 SGHNT and CDR2 YYREEE (reference sequence). CDR3: CASSLNGGAGNTIYF. Written as DNA, the CDR3 is TGTGCCAGCAGCCTGAACGGGGGGGCTGGAAACACCATATATTTT.

The chain carries TRBV4-2 and TRBJ2-5; 8 bases are a match to TRBD1. J gave up 5 bases and V 4 bases, and 6 bases lay outside the gene matches. Looked up from germline, CDR1 is LGHNA and CDR2 is YNFKEQ. The CDR3 has 14 amino acids. CDR3 in amino acids: CASSPGGADETQYF. Here the CDR3 DNA reads TGTGCCAGCAGCCCAGGGGGCGCGGACGAGACCCAGTACTTC.

The sample holds a few counts of this clone. The chain has TRBV5-1 and TRBJ2-1; TRBD1 is a possible D gene (5 bases). V lost 4 bases and J 0 bases, leaving 17 bases between the germline ends. CDR3 length: 17 residues. Germline V gene data show CDR1 as SGHRS and CDR2 as YFSETQ. The CDR3 nucleotides read TGCGCCAGCAGCCCCATTAGACAGTTACCCTCCTACAATGAGCAGTTCTTC. Its protein product is CASSPIRQLPSYNEQFF.

The chain has TRBV5-1 and TRBJ1-2; D not certain. Between the trimmed V and J ends, which lost 4 bases and 4 bases, there was a span of 23 bases. CDR3 length: 17 residues. Germline V gene lookup returns CDR1 SGHRS and CDR2 YFSETQ. The CDR3 protein is CASSPGDFRGSSYGYTF. In DNA, the CDR3 is TGCGCCAGCAGCCCTGGCGACTTTCGAGGCTCGTCCTATGGCTACACCTTC.